This TCR beta chain was captured by sequencing in a study of patients and donors after allogeneic stem cell transplantation (TCRdb year 2020). Concerning this clonotype itself: Its antigen is unknown. Base qualities are not recorded, but no much larger clone differs from it by a single base.

Library prep was done by RT-PCR. Sequenced using a NextSeq 550. The raw public data were reprocessed by TCRdb itself: fastp quality trimming at Q25, MiXCR clonotype calling, in-frame beta chains only. Identical CDR3 proteins give one entry, which carries the most common genes and DNA. The sample has 390,000 or so distinct CDR3 sequences on record, approximately 16% of them singletons. Less than 8% of the sample lies in the top ten. The CDR1 and CDR2 encoded by the germline V gene (reference sequence) are GTSNPN and SVGIG. The CDR3 holds 14 amino acids from the cysteine to the phenylalanine. The CDR3 DNA has 42 bases and is translated from base 1. V is cut by 5 bases and J by 0 bases, and the space between the germline ends is 10 bases.

The TCR originated in a human donor who was either an allogeneic HSCT recipient or a stem cell or donor lymphocyte infusion donor (not recorded which). It is not recorded whose cells these are; they may come from a transplant donor. This receptor chain uses TRBV30 and TRBJ2-2; TRBD1 is possibly the D segment (6 matching bases). Sequencing was carried out using blood, either unsorted or a sorted T cell fraction (not recorded which). The CDR3 protein is CAWRTGSNTGELFF. The DNA sequence reads TGTGCCTGGCGTACAGGGTCGAACACCGGGGAGCTGTTTTTT.